These 15 T cell receptor beta chains share one sample of origin, sequenced in a study of blood T cells in healthy people across ages. For the second PCR, which ran for about 7 to 11 cycles, a sample-barcoded 5' primer and a J-beta primer mix were used. TCRdb processed the 5' RACE reads anew with MiXCR; each CDR3 protein has one entry. This sample has 780,000 or so distinct CDR3 sequences, with 25% found just once. These data also formed part of another study, on T cells of mothers and their children.

Sequencing was done on a sample of blood. The source is a boy aged 5-17 years in good health.

This clonotype was seen only a few times. This sequence joins TRBV29-1 and TRBJ2-7; possible D gene TRBD1, 7 bases. This CDR3 contains 14 residues. In germline, CDR1 is SQVTM, CDR2 ANQGSEA. With 0 bases removed from V and 4 bases from J, the gap between germline ends came to 13 bases. The CDR3 sequence is CSVEEGQGGYEQYF. The DNA of the CDR3 is TGCAGCGTTGAAGAAGGCCAGGGGGGATACGAGCAGTACTTC.

This clonotype turned up a few times. This chain links TRBV29-1 with TRBJ2-7, with 10 bases aligning to TRBD1. Germline V gives CDR1 SQVTM, CDR2 ANQGSEA. Losses at the gene ends were 5 bases for V and 2 bases for J; bases not matched to a gene: 6. The CDR3 covers 14 residues. The CDR3 sequence is CSVLGQGTAYEQYF. CDR3 in DNA: TGCAGCGTTCTGGGACAGGGGACTGCCTACGAGCAGTACTTC.

There are a few counts of this clonotype. This chain links TRBV28 with TRBJ1-3; D is unclear. Between the trimmed V and J ends, which lost 4 bases and 0 bases, there was a span of 10 bases. Germline lookup yields CDR1 MDHEN and CDR2 SYDVKM. The CDR3 spans 15 residues. The CDR3 bases are TGTGCCAGCAGTTCCCCCGGCAGCTCTGGAAACACCATATATTTT. It translates to CASSSPGSSGNTIYF.

About this clonotype: Since the CDR3 does not end with the conserved phenylalanine or tryptophan, this likely comes from a read error. The rearrangement joins TRBV6-1 to TRBJ1-5; TRBD1 is a possible D gene (5 bases). The CDR3 contains 14 residues. With 4 bases removed from V and 1 base from J, the gap between germline ends came to 8 bases. The germline CDR1 and CDR2 sequences are MNHNS and SASEGT. As DNA, the CDR3 is TGTGCCAGCAGTGTAGGGGCGAGCAATCAGCCCCAGCATCTT. Translating it yields CASSVGASNQPQHL.

This chain connects TRBV4-2 to TRBJ2-4, with 9 bases fitting TRBD2. CDR1 and CDR2 from the germline V gene are LGHNA and YNFKEQ. The CDR3 sequence is 19 residues long. V was clipped by 0 bases and J by 0 bases; unmatched bases: 9. The CDR3 region has the DNA TGTGCCAGCAGCCAAGAGGGACTAGCAGGGGAAATAGCCAAAAACATTCAGTACTTC. Translating gives CASSQEGLAGEIAKNIQYF.

This clonotype was seen only a few times. The chain joins TRBV25-1 to TRBJ2-7; no reliable D call. CDR3 length: 12 amino acids. The germline CDR1 and CDR2 sequences are MGHDK and SYGVNS. V was pared by 2 bases and J by 3 bases, with 5 bases between. CDR3 amino acids: CASSEPGYEQYF. In DNA, the CDR3 is TGTGCCAGCAGTGAACCAGGCTACGAGCAGTACTTC.

The chain carries TRBV7-2 and TRBJ2-5; D remains unclear. The J call may be in error: the DNA end matches TRBJ2-7 better. From germline, CDR1 is SGHTA and CDR2 FQGNSA. The CDR3 consists of 13 residues. The CDR3 coding sequence is TGTGCCAGCAGCCTCATACCGACCTACGAGCAGTACTTC. It is translated as CASSLIPTYEQYF.

The chain couples TRBV4-2 to TRBJ2-5, with TRBD1 as a possible D gene (5 bases). Germline assignment: CDR1 LGHNA and CDR2 YNFKEQ. Trimming took off 0 bases at V and 2 bases at J, with 10 bases between the two ends. The CDR3 extends over 15 amino acids. CDR3 nucleotides: TGTGCCAGCAGCCAAGAAGACAGCAGACAAGAGACCCAGTACTTC. This gives the protein CASSQEDSRQETQYF.

This clonotype was picked up a small number of times. CDR3 bases: TGTGCCAGCAGTTTACAGTTATCGGGGGGGAACTATGGCTACACCTTC. Its translation: CASSLQLSGGNYGYTF. The chain recombines TRBV12-3 or TRBV12-4 with TRBJ1-2; a possible D gene is TRBD1 (5 bases). Between the trimmed V and J ends, which lost 2 bases and 2 bases, there was a span of 15 bases. The CDR3 has 16 amino acids.

The genes are TRBV7-9 and TRBJ2-3; D is perhaps TRBD2 (6 bases). The CDR3 sequence is 14 residues long. V lost 5 bases, J lost 6 bases, and 15 bases lay in between. CDR1 and CDR2 from the germline V gene are SEHNR and FQNEAQ (reference sequence). Here the CDR3 DNA reads TGTGCCAGCAGCCAAGCGGGTGCAGGGGATACGCAGTATTTT. It codes for CASSQAGAGDTQYF.

This clonotype was picked up a small number of times. CDR3 coding DNA: TGTGCCAGCAGCCCCGGGACACAGGGTTTCTATGGCTACACCTTC. Translating gives CASSPGTQGFYGYTF. The rearrangement links TRBV7-8 to TRBJ1-2; maybe TRBD1 (6 bases). CDR3 length: 15 residues. The germline V gene has CDR1 SGHVS and CDR2 FQNEAQ. The V and J ends lost 5 bases and 4 bases respectively, with 17 bases between them.

The V gene is TRBV6-6, the J gene TRBJ2-1; D tentatively reads TRBD1 or TRBD2 (5 bases each). The CDR3 length is 16 residues. V was clipped by 6 bases and J by 2 bases, with 17 bases between them. CDR1 and CDR2 (germline): MNHNY, SVGAGI (reference sequence). The DNA for the CDR3 is TGTGCCAGCAGCCGAGAACCAGGGAGCACCTACAATGAGCAGTTCTTC. Its translation is CASSREPGSTYNEQFF.

The chain joins TRBV6-1 to TRBJ2-3, with 13 positions matching TRBD2. Looked up from germline, CDR1 is MNHNS and CDR2 is SASEGT. Losses at the gene ends were 5 bases for V and 2 bases for J; bases not matched to a gene: 4. CDR3 length: 16 residues. CDR3 amino acids: CASSRGLAGHTDTQYF. The CDR3 DNA reads TGTGCCAGCAGTAGGGGACTAGCGGGACACACAGATACGCAGTATTTT.

The chain links TRBV5-1 to TRBJ1-1, with 9 nucleotides matching TRBD1. V lost 4 bases to trimming and J lost 1 base; unmatched junction nucleotides: 8. The CDR3 runs to 16 residues. Germline CDR1 is SGHRS and CDR2 is YFSETQ. The CDR3 is CASSTLQGAGNTEAFF. CDR3 coding DNA: TGCGCCAGCAGCACGTTACAGGGGGCGGGGAACACTGAAGCTTTCTTT.

The chain carries TRBV12-3 or TRBV12-4 and TRBJ2-1; no reliable D call. V was trimmed by 1 base and J by 5 bases, leaving 6 bases between them. This CDR3 comprises 13 residues. This chain's CDR3 is CASSLGSNNEQFF. Written as DNA, the CDR3 is TGTGCCAGCAGTTTAGGGTCCAACAATGAGCAGTTCTTC.